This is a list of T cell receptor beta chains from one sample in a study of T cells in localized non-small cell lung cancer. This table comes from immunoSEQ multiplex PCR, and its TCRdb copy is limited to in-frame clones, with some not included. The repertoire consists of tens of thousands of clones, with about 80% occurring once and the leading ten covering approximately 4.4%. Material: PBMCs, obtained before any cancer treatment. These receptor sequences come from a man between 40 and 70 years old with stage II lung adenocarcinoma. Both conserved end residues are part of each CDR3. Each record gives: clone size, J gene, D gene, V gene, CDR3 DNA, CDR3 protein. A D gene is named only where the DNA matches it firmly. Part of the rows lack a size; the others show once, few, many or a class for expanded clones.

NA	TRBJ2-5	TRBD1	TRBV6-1	TGTGCCAGCAGTCCGAATACAGGGGGGAGAGAGACCCAGTACTTC	CASSPNTGGRETQYF
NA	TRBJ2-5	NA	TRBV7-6	TGTGCCAGCAGCTTGGTAGGAGAGACCCAGTACTTC	CASSLVGETQYF
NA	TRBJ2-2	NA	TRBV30	TGTGCCTGGACCTCAGGGGTGAACACCGGGGAGCTGTTTTTT	CAWTSGVNTGELFF
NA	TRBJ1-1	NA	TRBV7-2	TGTGCCAGCAGCTTAGGATCCCAGAACACTGAAGCTTTCTTT	CASSLGSQNTEAFF
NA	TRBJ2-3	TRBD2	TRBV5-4	TGTGCCAGCAGCCGCGGTGTGGGAGGGATCGCAGATACGCAGTATTTT	CASSRGVGGIADTQYF
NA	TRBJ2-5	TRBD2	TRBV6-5	TGTGCCAGCAGTTCCCTGACTAGCGCGGGACAAGAGACCCAGTACTTC	CASSSLTSAGQETQYF
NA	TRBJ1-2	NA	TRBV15	TGTGCCACCAGCAGAGATCACGTCTATGGCTACACCTTC	CATSRDHVYGYTF
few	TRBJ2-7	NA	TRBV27	TGTGCCAGCAGTTTAAAGGCCCTCGGGGGAAGTGGCGAGCAGTACTTC	CASSLKALGGSGEQYF
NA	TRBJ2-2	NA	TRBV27	TGTGCCAGCAGTTTGGGTCAGGGTTCCACCGGGGAGCTGTTTTTT	CASSLGQGSTGELFF
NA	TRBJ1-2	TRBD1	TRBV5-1	TGCGCCAGCAGCCCAGACGGGACAGGGGCTTTATATGGCTACACCTTC	CASSPDGTGALYGYTF
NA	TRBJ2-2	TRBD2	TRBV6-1	TGTGCCAGCAGTGTAACTAGCGGGGGGGCCAACACCGGGGAGCTGTTTTTT	CASSVTSGGANTGELFF
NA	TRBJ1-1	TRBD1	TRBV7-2	TGTGCCAGCAGCTCCCGGACAGGGAGAGGGAACACTGAAGCTTTCTTT	CASSSRTGRGNTEAFF
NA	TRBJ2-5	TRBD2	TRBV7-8	TGTGCCAGCAGCTTCGGAAGCGGGACCAACCAAGAGACCCAGTACTTC	CASSFGSGTNQETQYF
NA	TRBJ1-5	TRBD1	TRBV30	TGTGCCTGGAGTACCCGCGGACAGGGGGCTTTTTCCTATAGCAATCAGCCCCAGCATTTT	CAWSTRGQGAFSYSNQPQHF
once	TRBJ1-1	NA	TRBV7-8	TGTGCCAGCAGCTTAGGGTCAGAGGGCACTGAAGCTTTCTTT	CASSLGSEGTEAFF
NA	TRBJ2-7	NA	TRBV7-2	TGTGCCAGCAGCTTAGAGTCTAGCTTCCACGAGCAGTACTTC	CASSLESSFHEQYF
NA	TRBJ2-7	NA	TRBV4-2	TGTGCCAGCAGCCCTTCGGAGAGAGGCCCTGTGGAGCAGTACTTC	CASSPSERGPVEQYF
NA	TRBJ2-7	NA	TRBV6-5	TGTGCCAGCAGGGGAGACAGTTACGAGCAGTACTTC	CASRGDSYEQYF
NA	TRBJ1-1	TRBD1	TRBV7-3	TGTGCCAGCAGGGAGGGGGCGAACACTGAAGCTTTCTTT	CASREGANTEAFF
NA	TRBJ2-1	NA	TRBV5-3	TGTGCCAGAAGCTTGTACAATGAGCAGTTCTTC	CARSLYNEQFF
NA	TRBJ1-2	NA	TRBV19	TGTGCCAGTAGTTCGCCCCCGGGGACCTACGATCGCTATGGCTACACCTTC	CASSSPPGTYDRYGYTF
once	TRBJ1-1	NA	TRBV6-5	TGTGCCAGCAGTTATTTGTTAGGGAACACTGAAGCTTTCTTT	CASSYLLGNTEAFF
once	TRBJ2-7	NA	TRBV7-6	TGTGCCAGCAGCTTACTTTCCCACGACGAGCAGTACTTC	CASSLLSHDEQYF
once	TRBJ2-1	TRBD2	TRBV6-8	TGTGCCAGCAGTTACTCAGGTCCTAGCGGGGGAGGGAATGAGCAGTTCTTC	CASSYSGPSGGGNEQFF
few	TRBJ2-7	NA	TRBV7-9	TGTGCCAGCAGCTTCGGGGTGTCCTACGAGCAGTACTTC	CASSFGVSYEQYF
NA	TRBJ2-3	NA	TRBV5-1	TGCGCCAGCAGCTTGGTGGGCTCCGCGCCCACAGATACGCAGTATTTT	CASSLVGSAPTDTQYF